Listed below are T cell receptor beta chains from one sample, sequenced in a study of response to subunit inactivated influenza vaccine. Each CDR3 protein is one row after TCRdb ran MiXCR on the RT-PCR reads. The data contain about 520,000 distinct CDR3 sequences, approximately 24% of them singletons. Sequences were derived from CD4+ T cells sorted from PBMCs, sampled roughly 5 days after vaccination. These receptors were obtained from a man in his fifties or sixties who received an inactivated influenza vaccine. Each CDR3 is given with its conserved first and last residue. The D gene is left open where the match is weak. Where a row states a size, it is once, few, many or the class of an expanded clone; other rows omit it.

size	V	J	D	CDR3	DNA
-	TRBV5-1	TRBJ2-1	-	CASSLGGTNNEQFF	TGCGCCAGCAGCTTGGGGGGGACAAACAATGAGCAGTTCTTC
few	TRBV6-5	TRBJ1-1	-	CASSLGADILNTEAFF	TGTGCCAGCAGTTTGGGAGCGGACATATTGAACACTGAAGCTTTCTTT
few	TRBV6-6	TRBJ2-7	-	CASSFRMYEQYF	TGTGCCAGCAGTTTTAGGATGTACGAGCAGTACTTC
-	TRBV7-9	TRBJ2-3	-	CASTPDGPIGDTQYF	TGTGCCAGCACCCCCGACGGGCCGATAGGCGATACGCAGTATTTT
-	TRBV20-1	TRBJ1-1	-	CSEGGAGNTEAFF	TGCAGCGAGGGAGGGGCAGGGAACACTGAAGCTTTCTTT
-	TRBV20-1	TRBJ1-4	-	CSAQIGTEQRGKLFF	TGCAGTGCCCAAATTGGTACCGAACAGAGGGGAAAACTGTTTTTT
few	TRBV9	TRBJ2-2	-	CATSGPNTGELFF	TGTGCCACCAGCGGCCCGAACACCGGGGAGCTGTTTTTT
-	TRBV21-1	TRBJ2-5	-	CASSKLGGRKQETQYF	TGTGCCAGCAGCAAACTCGGAGGACGGAAGCAAGAGACCCAGTACTTC
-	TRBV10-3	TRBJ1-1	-	CAISPGRANTEAFF	TGTGCCATCAGCCCCGGACGGGCGAACACTGAAGCTTTCTTT
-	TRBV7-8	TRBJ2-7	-	CASRPLMTPGYEQYF	TGTGCCAGCAGGCCACTAATGACCCCCGGTTACGAGCAGTACTTC
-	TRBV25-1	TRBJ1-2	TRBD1	CASLQGAGGYTF	TGTGCCAGCCTACAGGGGGCAGGAGGCTACACCTTC